The 29 T cell receptor beta chains below were found in one sample sequenced in a study of vaccination effects on CD4 cells after COVID-19. Their recognized antigens are unknown. Using viral peptide pools, the ViraFEST assay grew out antigen-specific CD4+ T cells prior to sequencing. The authors isolated CD4+ T cells after 9 to 10 days of culture. Each participant received a vaccine that was either BNT162b2 or mRNA-1273, given as two doses. Profiling relied on immunoSEQ multiplex PCR, and the TCRdb table lists in-frame clones only, not all of them. The sample has about 66,000 clones; roughly 79% are singletons. The source was CD4+ T cells from PBMCs cultured with HCoV-OC43 spike peptides, collected after COVID-19 vaccination. The subset denotes: HCoV-OC43 spike overlapping peptide pool stimulation. Receptors were obtained from a human donor who received a COVID-19 vaccine.

Written as DNA, the CDR3 is TGTGCCAGCTCAAGGGACAGCTTCTATTTTTCCACCGGGGAGCTGTTTTTT. Translated, it gives CASSRDSFYFSTGELFF. The chain has TRBV18 and TRBJ2-2; TRBD1 agrees at 7 bases. Trimming at V came to 5 bases and at J to 4 bases, leaving 13 bases not matched to a gene. The CDR3 length is 17 residues. Germline lookup yields CDR1 KGHSH and CDR2 LQKENI.

The rearrangement uses TRBV6-5 and TRBJ2-2; tentatively, D is TRBD1 or TRBD2 (5 bases each). Trimming stripped 5 bases from V and 6 bases from J, with 13 bases between. Germline V gene data show CDR1 as MNHEY and CDR2 as SVGAGI. The CDR3 loop spans 14 amino acids. CDR3: CASSTGPPPGELFF. The CDR3 DNA reads TGTGCCAGCAGTACGGGGCCCCCCCCCGGGGAGCTGTTTTTT.

This rearrangement joins TRBV3-1 (or the pseudogene TRBV3-2) to TRBJ1-1; 11 bases match TRBD1. The CDR3 has 15 residues. Trimming cost V 4 bases and J 5 bases; bases outside gene matches: 6. Germline V gene sequence: CDR1 LGHDT, CDR2 YNNKEL (reference sequence). Here the CDR3 reads CASSPGTGGDTEAFF. CDR3 nucleotide sequence: TGTGCCAGCAGCCCGGGGACAGGGGGGGATACTGAAGCTTTCTTT.

The chain combines TRBV29-1 with TRBJ2-5, with 11 bases aligning to TRBD1. This CDR3 contains 16 residues. The trim removed 2 bases at V and 2 bases at J, leaving 7 bases unmatched. Germline V gene data show CDR1 as SQVTM and CDR2 as ANQGSEA. In DNA, the CDR3 is TGCAGCGTTGAAAGAGGGGGACAGGGGGGACAAGAGACCCAGTACTTC. It yields the protein CSVERGGQGGQETQYF.

This rearrangement joins TRBV20-1 to TRBJ1-3, with unresolved D. Trimming pared 5 bases from V and 10 bases from J, leaving 12 bases between. Germline values: CDR1 DFQATT, CDR2 SNEGSKA (reference sequence). The CDR3 sequence is 11 residues long. CDR3 DNA sequence: TGCAGTGCTCAGTGGGGAGGGACCATATATTTT. As protein: CSAQWGGTIYF.

J is TRBJ2-1 and V is TRBV27, with TRBD2 identical over 8 bases. The CDR3 length is 16 residues. V lost 8 bases to trimming and J lost 7 bases; unmatched junction nucleotides: 16. CDR1 is MNHEY and CDR2 is SMNVEV in the germline V gene (reference sequence). Here the CDR3 reads CASAQLAGSWGNEQFF. The CDR3 DNA follows: TGTGCCAGCGCCCAGTTAGCGGGGAGCTGGGGTAATGAGCAGTTCTTC.

This rearrangement joins TRBV9 to TRBJ2-3; D ambiguous. Germline assignment: CDR1 SGDLS and CDR2 YYNGEE. Trimming left V 0 bases short and J 0 bases short, with 2 bases between. This CDR3 spans 13 amino acids. CDR3 in amino acids: CASSVDSTDTQYF. DNA of the CDR3: TGTGCCAGCAGCGTAGACAGCACAGATACGCAGTATTTT.

The gene calls are TRBV7-3 and TRBJ2-2, with 9 positions matching TRBD1. V lost 6 bases to trimming and J lost 2 bases; unmatched junction nucleotides: 4. The CDR3 length is 15 residues. CDR1 SGHTA and CDR2 FQGTGA come from the germline V gene. CDR3 amino acids: CASRKGQGNTGELFF. The CDR3 coding sequence is TGTGCCAGCAGGAAGGGACAGGGTAACACCGGGGAGCTGTTTTTT.

This sequence joins TRBV7-9 and TRBJ2-3; TRBD2 agrees at 9 bases. Trimming removed 5 bases from V and 1 base from J; junction bases left unmatched: 10. The CDR3 sequence is 17 residues long. Germline V gene lookup returns CDR1 SEHNR and CDR2 FQNEAQ (reference sequence). The CDR3 sequence is CASSVTSQRGGTDTQYF. The CDR3 nucleotides read TGTGCCAGCAGCGTCACTAGTCAGCGGGGGGGCACAGATACGCAGTATTTT.

This clone was seen a few times. This chain connects TRBV28 to TRBJ1-2; 8 bases fit TRBD1. Losses at the gene ends were 5 bases for V and 2 bases for J; bases not matched to a gene: 4. The CDR3 spans 14 residues. Germline-derived CDR1 and CDR2 are MDHEN and SYDVKM. The CDR3 nucleotides are TGTGCCAGCAGTACACAGGGGGGGAACTATGGCTACACCTTC. Residues: CASSTQGGNYGYTF.

This chain connects TRBV19 to TRBJ1-2, with D possibly being TRBD1 (6 bases). CDR1 and CDR2 from the germline V gene are LNHDA and SQIVND (reference sequence). The CDR3 consists of 13 residues. Between the trimmed V and J ends, which lost 4 bases and 2 bases, there was a span of 8 bases. In DNA form, the CDR3 reads TGTGCCAGTAGTAGGACAGAAAACTATGGCTACACCTTC. Translating it yields CASSRTENYGYTF. Looking up the rest from reference TRBV19 and TRBJ1-2 gives the full variable domain: DGGITQSPKYLFRKEGQNVTLSCEQNLNHDAMYWYRQDPGQGLRLIYYSQIVNDFQKGDIAEGYSVSREKKESFPLTVTSAQKNPTAFYLCASSRTENYGYTFGSGTRLTVV.

The table lists this clone with a count of one. The V and J genes are TRBV5-1 and TRBJ2-7; no definite D call. The CDR3 is made up of 14 amino acids. Between the trimmed V and J ends, which lost 7 bases and 2 bases, there was a span of 16 bases. Germline V gene lookup returns CDR1 SGHRS and CDR2 YFSETQ. The CDR3 sequence is CASPPSGSTYEQYV. The CDR3 DNA reads TGCGCCAGCCCCCCCTCGGGTTCAACCTACGAGCAGTACGTC.

The chain is built from TRBV7-8 and TRBJ2-5; D is perhaps TRBD1 or TRBD2 (5 bases each). Trimming left V 5 bases short and J 5 bases short, with 21 bases between. The CDR3 has 16 residues. CDR1 is SGHVS and CDR2 is FQNEAQ in the germline V gene. The CDR3 coding sequence is TGTGCCAGCAGCCTAAACCCGCAGGGTTGGGAGGAGACCCAGTACTTC. Protein sequence: CASSLNPQGWEETQYF.

The rearrangement uses TRBV15 and TRBJ2-7, with 8 bases aligning to TRBD1. The trim removed 8 bases at V and 3 bases at J, leaving 6 bases unmatched. Germline CDR1 is LNHNV and CDR2 is YYDKDF (reference sequence). The CDR3 spans 13 residues. The CDR3 coding sequence is TGTGCCACCGGGAAACAGGGGGTCTACGAGCAGTACGTC. Amino acids: CATGKQGVYEQYV.

CDR3 protein: CASYRGGAGANVLTF. In DNA, the CDR3 is TGTGCCAGCTACCGAGGAGGGGCTGGGGCCAACGTCCTGACTTTC. The V call is TRBV18, the J call TRBJ2-6; the D gene is possibly TRBD2 (6 bases). This CDR3 is 15 amino acids long. CDR1 and CDR2 from the germline V gene are KGHSH and LQKENI. With 7 bases removed from V and 2 bases from J, the gap between germline ends came to 12 bases.

DNA of the CDR3: TGTGCCAGCAGCTTGAAGCGGGGCACGCAGTATTTT. Translating gives CASSLKRGTQYF. The V and J genes are TRBV5-6 and TRBJ2-3; TRBD2 aligns across 7 bases. V trimming: 1 base; J trimming: 9 bases; junction bases outside the gene matches: 2. This CDR3 spans 12 amino acids. Per the germline V gene, CDR1 is SGHDT and CDR2 is YYEEEE.

The chain joins TRBV30 to TRBJ1-6, with D unresolved. The CDR3 is 12 amino acids. From germline, CDR1 is GTSNPN and CDR2 SVGIG (reference sequence). Trimming removed 4 bases at V and 5 bases at J, with 6 bases between. The CDR3 loop is CAWTGNNSPLHF. CDR3 coding DNA: TGTGCCTGGACAGGCAATAATTCACCCCTCCACTTT.

The chain joins TRBV29-1 to TRBJ1-1; maybe TRBD1 (5 bases). This CDR3 is built from 12 residues. Trimming cost V 6 bases and J 0 bases, with 8 bases left between them. CDR1 is SQVTM and CDR2 is ANQGSEA in the germline V gene. The DNA for the CDR3 is TGCAGCGTGACAGTGATGAACACTGAAGCTTTCTTT. Its protein is CSVTVMNTEAFF.

This clone has only a few counts. The V call is TRBV11-3, the J call TRBJ1-2; D is perhaps TRBD1 (5 bases). The CDR3 length is 14 residues. V lost 0 bases to trimming and J lost 3 bases, with 8 bases between them. Germline CDR1 and CDR2: SGHNT and YENEEA. The CDR3 DNA follows: TGTGCCAGCAGCTTAGACAGGGTCCACTATGGCTACACCTTC. Its protein product is CASSLDRVHYGYTF.

This clone was picked up a small number of times. The rearrangement links TRBV6-2 or TRBV6-3 to TRBJ2-2; TRBD1 might be the D (6 bases). The V gene's germline CDR1 is MNHEY and CDR2 SVGEGT. V was pared by 4 bases and J by 1 base, with 10 bases between. The CDR3 contains 15 residues. CDR3 sequence reads: CASSFETGNTGELFF. The CDR3 coding sequence is TGTGCCAGCAGTTTCGAGACAGGGAACACCGGGGAGCTGTTTTTT.

The V and J genes are TRBV5-1 and TRBJ2-2, with 14 positions matching TRBD2. This CDR3 has 18 amino acids. Germline CDR1 is SGHRS and CDR2 is YFSETQ. V trimming: 3 bases; J trimming: 2 bases; junction bases outside the gene matches: 6. The CDR3 DNA follows: TGCGCCAGCAGCTCCGGGACTAGCGGGGGTGCAAACACCGGGGAGCTGTTTTTT. Translation gives CASSSGTSGGANTGELFF. The full variable domain, in which reference TRBV5-1 and TRBJ2-2 provide the parts outside the CDR3, is KAGVTQTPRYLIKTRGQQVTLSCSPISGHRSVSWYQQTPGQGLQFLFEYFSETQRNKGNFPGRFSGRQFSNSRSEMNVSTLELGDSALYLCASSSGTSGGANTGELFFGEGSRLTVL.

The V and J genes are TRBV15 and TRBJ1-5, with D perhaps TRBD1 (6 bases). This CDR3 has 15 amino acids. The germline V gene encodes CDR1 LNHNV and CDR2 YYDKDF (reference sequence). The V end lost 0 bases, the J end lost 5 bases, and 11 bases lay between the germline ends. CDR3 DNA sequence: TGTGCCACCAGCAGAGAAGGACAGAGCTATCAGCCCCAGCATTTT. Translated, it gives CATSREGQSYQPQHF.

V gene TRBV18 combines with J gene TRBJ2-5; tentatively, D is TRBD2 (5 bases). CDR3 size: 14 residues. Per the germline V gene, CDR1 is KGHSH and CDR2 is LQKENI. Trimming removed 2 bases from V and 5 bases from J, with 12 bases in between. The CDR3 spells CASSPSLAGETQYF. The CDR3 DNA follows: TGTGCCAGCTCACCATCCCTAGCTGGGGAGACCCAGTACTTC.

The rearrangement joins TRBV3-1 (or the pseudogene TRBV3-2) to TRBJ2-7; maybe TRBD1 (6 bases). V gave up 0 bases and J gave up 6 bases, with 18 bases separating them. The CDR3 totals 16 residues. The germline CDR1 and CDR2 sequences are LGHDT and YNNKEL (reference sequence). CDR3 loop: CASSQDWDKKIPEQYV. For the CDR3, the DNA is TGTGCCAGCAGCCAAGATTGGGACAAGAAGATCCCCGAGCAGTACGTC.

This rearrangement joins TRBV7-2 to TRBJ2-2; D gene uncertain. V lost 1 base to trimming and J lost 6 bases, with 15 bases between them. CDR1 and CDR2 (germline): SGHTA, FQGNSA. The CDR3 is 16 amino acids. The CDR3 is CASSLGTFVRPGELFF. Written as DNA, the CDR3 is TGTGCCAGCAGCTTAGGCACTTTCGTCCGTCCCGGGGAGCTGTTTTTT.

This chain uses TRBV7-2 with TRBJ1-2; no clear D. The germline CDR1 and CDR2 sequences are SGHTA and FQGNSA. V lost 5 bases and J lost 4, with 11 bases in between. The CDR3 is made up of 13 amino acids. The CDR3 DNA reads as TGTGCCAGCAGCCCCCAGAACACCTATGGCTACACCTTC. This gives the protein CASSPQNTYGYTF.

The rearrangement uses TRBV18 and TRBJ1-1, with 8 nucleotides matching TRBD1. The length of the CDR3 is 15 residues. V gave up 6 bases and J gave up 5 bases; unmatched junction bases: 11. Germline values: CDR1 KGHSH, CDR2 LQKENI. The CDR3 nucleotides are TGTGCCAGCTCCCAGGACTCAGGGGGCCTTACTGAAGCTTTCTTT. Its translation: CASSQDSGGLTEAFF.

The CDR3 spells CASSPIQGAGGYTF. The CDR3 bases are TGTGCCAGCAGCCCGATCCAGGGGGCTGGTGGCTACACCTTC. This chain links TRBV5-8 with TRBJ1-2; 8 bases map to TRBD1. The V and J ends lost 4 bases and 7 bases, in that order; junction bases with no gene match: 9. CDR1 and CDR2 from the germline V gene are SGHTS and YDEGEE. The CDR3 loop spans 14 amino acids.

This rearrangement joins TRBV24-1 to TRBJ1-2; D might be TRBD1 (5 bases). The V and J ends lost 7 bases and 3 bases respectively, with 14 bases between them. The CDR3 runs to 14 residues. Germline V gives CDR1 KGHDR, CDR2 SFDVKD. CDR3 sequence reads: CATRGEGADYGYTF. In DNA form, the CDR3 reads TGTGCCACCAGGGGGGAAGGGGCGGACTATGGCTACACCTTC.